Below are 20 T cell receptor beta chains sequenced from a single sample in a study of CD8 T cells in ankylosing spondylitis. From the 5' RACE reads, TCRdb called clonotypes with MiXCR, one entry per CDR3 protein. Altogether 25,000 to 30,000 distinct CDR3 sequences are present, 7.9% being singletons, with the ten largest covering more than 25%. The specimen sequenced was blood. Source of these receptors: a male donor with ankylosing spondylitis or in good health (not recorded which).

This clonotype turned up a few times. The chain employs TRBV28 and TRBJ1-1; possible D gene TRBD1, 6 bases. Germline V gene data show CDR1 as MDHEN and CDR2 as SYDVKM. The CDR3 length is 15 residues. V was clipped by 4 bases and J by 0 bases, with 12 bases between them. The CDR3 loop is CASSSRRGVNTEAFF. Written as DNA, the CDR3 is TGTGCCAGCAGTTCCAGGAGGGGGGTGAACACTGAAGCTTTCTTT.

The chain is built from TRBV5-1 and TRBJ1-1, with D hard to call. Germline values: CDR1 SGHRS, CDR2 YFSETQ. The CDR3 is made up of 15 amino acids. Between the trimmed V and J ends, which lost 4 bases and 1 base, there was a span of 14 bases. DNA for the CDR3: TGCGCCAGCAGCCGGAACTACATGAAGAACACTGAAGCTTTCTTT. Translation: CASSRNYMKNTEAFF.

This clonotype has a count of ten or more. The CDR3 region has the DNA TGCAGTGCTAGACCTACGGGGAACACTGAAGCTTTCTTT. Its translation is CSARPTGNTEAFF. The chain recombines TRBV20-1 with TRBJ1-1; D is uncertain. From germline, CDR1 is DFQATT and CDR2 SNEGSKA (reference sequence). The germline V and J ends were trimmed by 2 bases and 1 base, with 8 bases remaining between them. The CDR3 runs 13 residues.

The chain employs TRBV6-2 or TRBV6-3 and TRBJ2-2; 9 bases are shared with TRBD2. The V gene end was trimmed by 7 bases and the J gene end by 3 bases; junction bases not matched to a gene: 3. This CDR3 comprises 14 residues. Germline V gives CDR1 MNHEY, CDR2 SVGEGT. CDR3 in amino acids: CASNSGRHTGELFF. The CDR3 bases are TGTGCCAGCAACAGCGGGAGGCACACCGGGGAGCTGTTTTTT.

This clonotype has just a few counts. This chain links TRBV7-3 with TRBJ2-3; perhaps TRBD1 as D (5 bases). Germline lookup yields CDR1 SGHTA and CDR2 FQGTGA. This CDR3 is built from 15 residues. V was clipped by 2 bases and J by 2 bases, with 11 bases between them. CDR3 protein: CASSLQDTNTDTQYF. The CDR3 bases are TGTGCCAGCAGCTTACAGGACACCAACACAGATACGCAGTATTTT.

J is TRBJ2-7 and V is TRBV7-9; TRBD1 matches 7 bases. The junction had 4 bases not matched to a gene; V was cut back by 2 bases and J by 6 bases. Looked up from germline, CDR1 is SEHNR and CDR2 is FQNEAQ (reference sequence). The CDR3 extends over 13 amino acids. In DNA form, the CDR3 reads TGTGCCAGCAGCTTAACAGGGGTAATCGAGCAGTACGTC. It yields the protein CASSLTGVIEQYV.

This clonotype showed up many times. The gene calls are TRBV27 and TRBJ2-1; 11 bases fit TRBD2. This CDR3 is built from 15 residues. With 4 bases clipped from V and 2 bases from J, the junction kept 1 base outside the gene matches. The germline V gene has CDR1 MNHEY and CDR2 SMNVEV (reference sequence). The CDR3 loop is CASSSTSGTYNEQFF. CDR3 nucleotides: TGTGCCAGCAGTTCGACTAGCGGGACCTACAATGAGCAGTTCTTC.

This clonotype was found a few times. The chain recombines TRBV14 with TRBJ2-1, with 10 nucleotides matching TRBD2. There are 16 residues in the CDR3. V trimming: 3 bases; J trimming: 10 bases; junction bases outside the gene matches: 12. Germline V CDR1 and CDR2: SGHDN, FVKESK. The CDR3 DNA reads as TGTGCCAGCAGCCATTTTCTTAGCGGGAGGCCAAGGGAGCAGTTCTTC. Protein sequence: CASSHFLSGRPREQFF.

This clonotype was seen only a few times. The chain recombines TRBV12-3 or TRBV12-4 with TRBJ2-3, with TRBD2 matching over 11 bases. Unmatched junction bases numbered 9, after V lost 5 bases and J lost 8 bases. CDR3 length: 15 residues. The CDR3 DNA is TGTGCCAGCAGTCGGGGGCTAGCGGGAGGTGGTACGCAGTATTTT. Its protein is CASSRGLAGGGTQYF.

This clonotype was detected ten times or more. CDR3 nucleotide sequence: TGCAGTGCTGGAGCGACTAGCGGGTTTGACCGGGAGCTGTTTTTT. The encoded protein is CSAGATSGFDRELFF. V and J are TRBV20-1 and TRBJ2-2, with TRBD2 identical over 10 bases. Germline CDR1 reads DFQATT; CDR2 reads SNEGSKA (reference sequence). The CDR3 has 15 amino acids. V lost 5 bases, J lost 9 bases, and 12 bases stayed unmatched.

The CDR3 nucleotides are TGTGCCAGCAGCACCCGACAGGGAAGCACCGGGGAGCTGTTTTTT. Translated: CASSTRQGSTGELFF. The chain has TRBV7-8 and TRBJ2-2; 7 bases align to TRBD1. After removal of 5 bases from V and 4 bases from J, the junction contained 7 bases not matched to a gene. There are 15 residues in the CDR3. Germline loops: CDR1 SGHVS, CDR2 FQNEAQ.

This clonotype was counted between two and nine times. This sequence joins TRBV3-1 and TRBJ2-1; D gene uncertain. The ends were cut back, 1 base at V and 12 bases at J, with 10 bases in the middle. The germline gives CDR1 LGHDT, CDR2 YNNKEL (reference sequence). This CDR3 region has 12 residues. The CDR3 is CASSQAGYGQFF. DNA for the CDR3: TGTGCCAGCAGCCAAGCTGGGTACGGGCAGTTCTTC.

The chain has TRBV7-9 and TRBJ2-7, with TRBD1 identical over 8 bases. J was trimmed by 5 bases and V by 1 base; bases with no gene match: 4. Germline-derived CDR1 and CDR2 are SEHNR and FQNEAQ (reference sequence). CDR3 length: 14 amino acids. CDR3 sequence (DNA): TGTGCCAGCAGCTTAGGACAGGGGTTTAACGAGCAGTACGTC. Translating gives CASSLGQGFNEQYV.

In this sample, this clonotype turned up a few times. This chain uses TRBV6-2 or TRBV6-3 with TRBJ2-1, with D maybe TRBD1 (6 bases). This CDR3 has 15 residues. The V gene's germline CDR1 is MNHEY and CDR2 SVGEGT. V was trimmed by 6 bases and J by 4 bases, leaving 16 bases between them. CDR3 residues: CASRSGQLMYNEQFF. CDR3 DNA: TGTGCCAGCAGATCCGGACAGCTCATGTACAATGAGCAGTTCTTC.

The chain carries TRBV11-2 and TRBJ2-5, with a weak D call TRBD1 (6 bases). The CDR3 is 17 residues long. V shed 0 bases and J shed 2 bases, with 16 bases lying between them. CDR1 is SGHAT, CDR2 FQNNGV, per germline. The CDR3 loop reads CASSLDWQGRVQETQYF. CDR3 nucleotide sequence: TGTGCCAGCAGCTTAGATTGGCAGGGGCGGGTTCAAGAGACCCAGTACTTC. The full variable domain, with the rest looked up from reference TRBV11-2 and TRBJ2-5, is EAGVAQSPRYKIIEKRQSVAFWCNPISGHATLYWYQQILGQGPKLLIQFQNNGVVDDSQLPKDRFSAERLKGVDSTLKIQPAKLEDSAVYLCASSLDWQGRVQETQYFGPGTRLLVL.

J is TRBJ1-4 and V is TRBV25-1; no reliable D call. Trimming removed 6 bases at V and 2 bases at J, with 13 bases between. Germline assignment: CDR1 MGHDK and CDR2 SYGVNS. The CDR3 loop spans 15 amino acids. The CDR3 region has the DNA TGTGCCAGCAGCAATTTGGAGGGCACTAATGAAAAACTGTTTTTT. It yields the protein CASSNLEGTNEKLFF.

This clonotype was detected only a few times. The gene calls are TRBV5-1 and TRBJ2-5; TRBD1 aligns across 7 bases. The CDR3 covers 15 residues. Germline V CDR1 and CDR2: SGHRS, YFSETQ. The J segment lost 5 bases and the V segment lost 5 bases, leaving 12 bases of the junction unmatched. CDR3 protein: CASRTAGTVEETQYF. CDR3 DNA sequence: TGCGCCAGCAGAACAGCTGGGACAGTCGAGGAGACCCAGTACTTC. The whole variable domain, remainder taken from reference TRBV5-1 and TRBJ2-5, is KAGVTQTPRYLIKTRGQQVTLSCSPISGHRSVSWYQQTPGQGLQFLFEYFSETQRNKGNFPGRFSGRQFSNSRSEMNVSTLELGDSALYLCASRTAGTVEETQYFGPGTRLLVL.

This clonotype has more than one count but fewer than ten. J is TRBJ1-4 and V is TRBV7-2; 10 positions agree with TRBD1. There are 15 residues in the CDR3. Trimming took 1 base from V and 7 from J; bases not matched to a gene: 3. Germline CDR1 reads SGHTA; CDR2 reads FQGNSA. Here the CDR3 DNA reads TGTGCCAGCAGCTTAGGGGGACAGGGGCTTGAAAAACTGTTTTTT. Its protein is CASSLGGQGLEKLFF.

At least ten counts were recorded for this clonotype. The chain uses TRBV5-1 and TRBJ2-3, with D hard to call. This CDR3 is built from 13 residues. The V end lost 4 bases, the J end lost 2 bases, and 8 bases lay between the germline ends. Germline V gene lookup returns CDR1 SGHRS and CDR2 YFSETQ. The CDR3, as DNA: TGCGCCAGCAGCATTGCCCCCACAGATACGCAGTATTTT. Translated, it gives CASSIAPTDTQYF.

J is TRBJ1-1 and V is TRBV4-3; a weak D match, TRBD1 (5 bases). V was pared by 4 bases and J by 11 bases, with 11 bases between. The length of the CDR3 is 11 residues. Germline-derived CDR1 and CDR2 are LGHNA and YSLEER. The CDR3 sequence is CASSPPGNAFF. CDR3 DNA sequence: TGCGCCAGCAGCCCCCCAGGGAACGCTTTCTTT.